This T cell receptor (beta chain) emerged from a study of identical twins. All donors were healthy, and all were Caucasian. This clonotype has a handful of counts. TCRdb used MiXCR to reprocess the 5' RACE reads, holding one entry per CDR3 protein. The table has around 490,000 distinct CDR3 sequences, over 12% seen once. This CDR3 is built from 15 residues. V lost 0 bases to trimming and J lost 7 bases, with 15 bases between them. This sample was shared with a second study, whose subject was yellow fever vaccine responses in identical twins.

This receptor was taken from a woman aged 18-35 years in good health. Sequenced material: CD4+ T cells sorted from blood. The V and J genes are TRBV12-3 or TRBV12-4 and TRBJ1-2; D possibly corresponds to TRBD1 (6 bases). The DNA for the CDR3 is TGTGCCAGCAGTTTAGCCGGTGGCAGGGGCGTTGGCTACACCTTC. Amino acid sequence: CASSLAGGRGVGYTF.